A selection of T cell receptor beta chains follows, all from one sample in a study of blood T cell repertoires in COVID-19. Produced via immunoSEQ multiplex PCR; TCRdb's table is partial and in-frame only. The profile shows 210,000 or so clones, 70% to 90% of them singletons. Sequenced material: PBMCs or T cells enriched from blood (not recorded which). These TCRs come from a woman in her forties or fifties in a cohort exposed to, infected with or recovered from COVID-19 (not recorded which). Each CDR3 is given with its conserved first and last residue.

V	J	CDR3
TRBV5-1	TRBJ2-5	CASSSGLQETQYF
TRBV24-1	TRBJ1-6	CATSAETGNSPLHF
TRBV27	TRBJ1-4	CASSSLGAGGNEKLFF
TRBV2	TRBJ1-5	CASTTDRRGNQPQHF
TRBV2	TRBJ1-5	CASSVGQLHNQPQHF
TRBV18	TRBJ1-6	CASSPNGNRSPLHF
TRBV27	TRBJ2-5	CASSFVRGETQYF
TRBV3-1/TRBV3-2	TRBJ1-5	CASSQDYVPGQPQHF
TRBV30	TRBJ1-1	CAWSQGARNTEAFF
TRBV20-1	TRBJ2-4	CSARRENIQYF
TRBV7-2	TRBJ2-2	CASSLVQSGELFF
TRBV5-4	TRBJ2-1	CASSTLTGYAYNEQFF
TRBV24-1	TRBJ2-7	CATSRDSSYEQYF
TRBV18	TRBJ1-1	CASSTYRDRGFYPTEAFF
TRBV3-1/TRBV3-2	TRBJ1-5	CASSQDSRQDNQPQHF
TRBV7-6	TRBJ2-7	CASSPGTGGFGSSYEQYF
TRBV27	TRBJ1-5	CASIQGALSNQPQHF
TRBV4-3	TRBJ1-6	CASSQEQQWNSPLHF
TRBV28	TRBJ1-2	CASSLGGQGILNYGYTF
TRBV3-1/TRBV3-2	TRBJ2-3	CASSHRGGILAQYF
TRBV19	TRBJ1-4	CASRNDRRYATNEKLFF
TRBV11-2	TRBJ2-2	CASSQNTGELFF
TRBV5-4	TRBJ1-1	CASSPEHVDTEAFF
TRBV10-3	TRBJ2-7	CAIGKREDYEQYF
TRBV7-3	TRBJ2-7	CAGSFESGLPYEQYF
TRBV9	TRBJ2-3	CASSVYGGQGTDTQYF
TRBV12-3/TRBV12-4	TRBJ1-2	CASSLGGRGYTF
TRBV27	TRBJ1-1	CASSFPGNTEAFF
TRBV7-2	TRBJ2-7	CASSLAPTTGNRYF
TRBV27	TRBJ1-3	CASRKQGLENTIYF
TRBV24-1	TRBJ2-1	CATSDLKRGRPGDEQFF
TRBV27	TRBJ1-2	CASRRQGREAYTF
TRBV6-2/TRBV6-3	TRBJ2-1	CASSYEGGSYNEQFF
TRBV5-4	TRBJ2-3	CASSLWLAGGSTDTQYF
TRBV27	TRBJ1-6	CASGRDRESSPLHF
TRBV5-1	TRBJ1-2	CASSLATNYGYTF
TRBV11-2	TRBJ2-5	CASSLSTGGGETQYF
TRBV6-5	TRBJ2-1	CASSYEPGTYNEQFF
TRBV7-9	TRBJ1-3	CASSSGGQGMKNTIYF
TRBV18	TRBJ2-7	CASSSDKEGEQYF
TRBV5-1	TRBJ1-1	CASSLGQGPEAFF
TRBV4-2	TRBJ1-4	CASSQAQGEGSEKLFF
TRBV28	TRBJ1-4	CASSLSRGVEKLFF
TRBV7-8	TRBJ1-4	CASSSSRTGGNEKLFF
TRBV1	TRBJ1-1	CTSSQGDRKNTEAFF